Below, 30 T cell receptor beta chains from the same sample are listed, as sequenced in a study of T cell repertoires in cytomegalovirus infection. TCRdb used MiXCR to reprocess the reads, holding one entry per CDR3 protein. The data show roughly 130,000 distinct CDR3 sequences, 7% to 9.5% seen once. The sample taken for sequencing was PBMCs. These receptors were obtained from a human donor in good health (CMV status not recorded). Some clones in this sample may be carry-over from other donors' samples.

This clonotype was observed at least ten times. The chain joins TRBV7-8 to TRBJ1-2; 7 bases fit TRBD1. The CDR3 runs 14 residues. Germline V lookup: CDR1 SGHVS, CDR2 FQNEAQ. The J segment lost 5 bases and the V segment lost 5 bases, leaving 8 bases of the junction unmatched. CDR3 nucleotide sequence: TGTGCCAGCAGCATTTCTGACAGGGAGTATGGCTACACCTTC. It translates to CASSISDREYGYTF.

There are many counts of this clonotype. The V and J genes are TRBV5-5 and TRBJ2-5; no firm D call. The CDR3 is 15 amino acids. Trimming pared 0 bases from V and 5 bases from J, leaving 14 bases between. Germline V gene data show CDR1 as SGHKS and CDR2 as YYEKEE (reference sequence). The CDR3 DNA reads TGTGCCAGCAGCTTGGCGGTGACAACCCTGGAGACCCAGTACTTC. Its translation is CASSLAVTTLETQYF.

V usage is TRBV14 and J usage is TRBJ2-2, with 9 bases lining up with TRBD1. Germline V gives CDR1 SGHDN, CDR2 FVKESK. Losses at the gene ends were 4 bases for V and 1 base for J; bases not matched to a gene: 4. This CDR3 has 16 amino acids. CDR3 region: CASSLRTGVNTGELFF. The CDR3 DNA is TGTGCCAGCAGCCTTCGGACAGGGGTGAACACCGGGGAGCTGTTTTTT.

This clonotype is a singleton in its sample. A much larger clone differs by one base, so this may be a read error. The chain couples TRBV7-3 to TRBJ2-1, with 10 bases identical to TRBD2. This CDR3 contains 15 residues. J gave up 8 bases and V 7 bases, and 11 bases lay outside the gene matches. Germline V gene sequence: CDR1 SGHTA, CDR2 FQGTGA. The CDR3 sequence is CASTPSGGADYEQFF. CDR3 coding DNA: TGTGCCAGCACCCCGAGCGGGGGGGCGGACTATGAGCAGTTCTTC.

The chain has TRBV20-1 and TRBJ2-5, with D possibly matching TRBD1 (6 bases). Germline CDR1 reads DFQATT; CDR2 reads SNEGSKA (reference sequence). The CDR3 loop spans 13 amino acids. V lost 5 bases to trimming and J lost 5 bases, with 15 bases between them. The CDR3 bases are TGCAGTGCTCATAGACGCAGGGGTGAGACCCAGTACTTC. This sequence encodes CSAHRRRGETQYF.

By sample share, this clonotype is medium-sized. Written as DNA, the CDR3 is TGTGCCAGCACCGAAGGGGCAGGGGGCACAGATACGCAGTATTTT. Translation: CASTEGAGGTDTQYF. V and J are TRBV7-8 and TRBJ2-3; possible D gene TRBD1, 6 bases. With 7 bases removed from V and 1 base from J, the gap between germline ends came to 15 bases. Germline V gene sequence: CDR1 SGHVS, CDR2 FQNEAQ. This CDR3 has 15 amino acids.

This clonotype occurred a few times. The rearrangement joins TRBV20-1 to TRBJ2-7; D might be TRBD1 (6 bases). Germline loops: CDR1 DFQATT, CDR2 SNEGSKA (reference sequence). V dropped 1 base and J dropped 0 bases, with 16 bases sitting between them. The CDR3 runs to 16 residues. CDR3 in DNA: TGCAGTGCTAGAGGGCCAGGGGCCCCGAACTCCTACGAGCAGTACTTC. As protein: CSARGPGAPNSYEQYF.

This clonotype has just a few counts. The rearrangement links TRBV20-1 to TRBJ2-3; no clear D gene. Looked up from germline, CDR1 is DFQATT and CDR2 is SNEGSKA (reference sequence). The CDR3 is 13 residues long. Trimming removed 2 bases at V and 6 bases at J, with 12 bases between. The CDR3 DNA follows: TGCAGTGCTAGATTACTTCGTGTGGATACGCAGTATTTT. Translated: CSARLLRVDTQYF.

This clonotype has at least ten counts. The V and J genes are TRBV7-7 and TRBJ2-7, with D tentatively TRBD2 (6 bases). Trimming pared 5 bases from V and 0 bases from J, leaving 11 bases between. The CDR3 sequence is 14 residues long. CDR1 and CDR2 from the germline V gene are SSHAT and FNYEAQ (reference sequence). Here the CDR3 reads CASSPAGSSYEQYF. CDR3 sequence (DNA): TGTGCCAGCAGCCCGGCCGGGAGCTCCTACGAGCAGTACTTC.

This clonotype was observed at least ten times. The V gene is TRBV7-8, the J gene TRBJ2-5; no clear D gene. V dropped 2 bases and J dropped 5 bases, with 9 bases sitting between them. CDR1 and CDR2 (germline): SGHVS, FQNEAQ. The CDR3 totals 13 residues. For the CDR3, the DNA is TGTGCCAGCAGCTTACGGCAATTCGAGACCCAGTACTTC. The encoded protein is CASSLRQFETQYF.

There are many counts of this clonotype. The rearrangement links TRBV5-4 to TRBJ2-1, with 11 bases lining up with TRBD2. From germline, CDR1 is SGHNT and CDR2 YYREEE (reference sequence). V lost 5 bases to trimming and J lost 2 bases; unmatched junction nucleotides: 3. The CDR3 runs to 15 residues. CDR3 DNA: TGTGCCAGCAGTCCTAGCGGGGGGCCCTACAATGAGCAGTTCTTC. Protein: CASSPSGGPYNEQFF.

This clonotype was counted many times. The CDR3 here is CASSEARLAGRRYEQFF. The CDR3 DNA reads TGTGCCAGCAGTGAAGCCCGACTAGCGGGGCGCAGGTATGAGCAGTTCTTC. V is TRBV6-1 and J is TRBJ2-1; TRBD2 matches 11 bases. V lost 0 bases and J lost 8; bases outside the gene matches: 9. The CDR3 covers 17 residues. The germline CDR1 and CDR2 sequences are MNHNS and SASEGT.

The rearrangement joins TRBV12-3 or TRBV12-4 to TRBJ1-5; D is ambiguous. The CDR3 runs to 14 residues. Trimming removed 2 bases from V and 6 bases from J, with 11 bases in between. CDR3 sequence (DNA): TGTGCCAGCAGTTTAACCGGGATCGGTCAGCCCCAGCATTTT. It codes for CASSLTGIGQPQHF.

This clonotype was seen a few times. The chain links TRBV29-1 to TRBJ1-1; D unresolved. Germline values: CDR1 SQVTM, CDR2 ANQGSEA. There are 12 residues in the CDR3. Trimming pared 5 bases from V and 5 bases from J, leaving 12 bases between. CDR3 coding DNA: TGCAGCGTTAAGGGCCCGAGTACTGAAGCTTTCTTT. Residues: CSVKGPSTEAFF.

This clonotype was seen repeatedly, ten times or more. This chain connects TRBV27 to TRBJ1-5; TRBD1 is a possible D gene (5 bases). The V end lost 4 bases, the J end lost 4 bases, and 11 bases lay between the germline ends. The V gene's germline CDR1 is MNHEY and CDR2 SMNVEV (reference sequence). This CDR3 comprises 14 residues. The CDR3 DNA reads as TGTGCCAGCAGTTACCAGGGTCCTAATCAGCCCCAGCATTTT. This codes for CASSYQGPNQPQHF.

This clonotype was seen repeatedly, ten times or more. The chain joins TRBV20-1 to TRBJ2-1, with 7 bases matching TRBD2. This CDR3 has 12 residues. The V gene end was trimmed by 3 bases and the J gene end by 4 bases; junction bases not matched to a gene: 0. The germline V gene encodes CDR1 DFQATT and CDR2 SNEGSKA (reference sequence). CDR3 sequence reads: CSARGGYNEQFF. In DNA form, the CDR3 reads TGCAGTGCTAGGGGAGGGTACAATGAGCAGTTCTTC.

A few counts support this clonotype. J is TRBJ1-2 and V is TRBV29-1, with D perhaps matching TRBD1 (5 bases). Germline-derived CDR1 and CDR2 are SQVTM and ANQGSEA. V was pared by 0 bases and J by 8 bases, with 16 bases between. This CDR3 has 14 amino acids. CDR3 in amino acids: CSVEEGDFLGGYTF. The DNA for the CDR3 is TGCAGCGTTGAAGAGGGGGACTTCCTGGGAGGCTACACCTTC.

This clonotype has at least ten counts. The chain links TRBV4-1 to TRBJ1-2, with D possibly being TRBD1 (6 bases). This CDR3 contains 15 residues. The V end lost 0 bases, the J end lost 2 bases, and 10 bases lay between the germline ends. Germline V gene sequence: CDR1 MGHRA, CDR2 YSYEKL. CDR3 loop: CASSQDEGGNYGYTF. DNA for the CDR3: TGCGCCAGCAGCCAAGACGAGGGGGGAAACTATGGCTACACCTTC.

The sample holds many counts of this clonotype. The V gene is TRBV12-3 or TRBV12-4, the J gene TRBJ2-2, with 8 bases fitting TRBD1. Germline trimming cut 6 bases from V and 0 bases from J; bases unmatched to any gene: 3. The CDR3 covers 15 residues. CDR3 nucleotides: TGTGCCAGCAGCTGGACAGGGACGAACACCGGGGAGCTGTTTTTT. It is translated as CASSWTGTNTGELFF.

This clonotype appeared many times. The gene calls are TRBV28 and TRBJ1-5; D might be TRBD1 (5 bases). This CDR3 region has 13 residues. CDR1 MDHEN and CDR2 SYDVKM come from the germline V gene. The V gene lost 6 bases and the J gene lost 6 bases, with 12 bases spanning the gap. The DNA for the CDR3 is TGTGCCAGCAGGCCGGGACCCATTCAGCCCCAGCATTTT. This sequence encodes CASRPGPIQPQHF.

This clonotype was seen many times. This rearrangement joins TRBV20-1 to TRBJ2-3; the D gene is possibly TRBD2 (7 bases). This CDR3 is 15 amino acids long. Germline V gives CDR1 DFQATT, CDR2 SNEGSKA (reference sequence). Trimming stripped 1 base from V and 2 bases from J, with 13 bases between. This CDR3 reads CSARGQGRDTDTQYF. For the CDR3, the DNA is TGCAGTGCTAGAGGGCAGGGGAGGGACACAGATACGCAGTATTTT.

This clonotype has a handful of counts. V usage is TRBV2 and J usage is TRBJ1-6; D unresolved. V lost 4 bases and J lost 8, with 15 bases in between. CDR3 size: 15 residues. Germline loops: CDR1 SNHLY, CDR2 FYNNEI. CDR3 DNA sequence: TGTGCCAGCAGTGTGGGCAGCTGGGAGGATTCACCCCTCCACTTT. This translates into CASSVGSWEDSPLHF.

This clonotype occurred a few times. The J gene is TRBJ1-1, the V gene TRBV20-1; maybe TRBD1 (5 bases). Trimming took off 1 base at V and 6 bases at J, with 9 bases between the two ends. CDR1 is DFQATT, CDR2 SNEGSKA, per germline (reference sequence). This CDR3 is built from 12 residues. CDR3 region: CSARAGLSEAFF. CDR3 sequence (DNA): TGCAGTGCTAGAGCAGGGTTATCTGAAGCTTTCTTT.

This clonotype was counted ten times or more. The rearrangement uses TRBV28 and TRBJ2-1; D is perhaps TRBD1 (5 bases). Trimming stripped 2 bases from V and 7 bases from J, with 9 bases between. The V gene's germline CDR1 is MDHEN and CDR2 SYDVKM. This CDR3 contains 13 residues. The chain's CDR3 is CASSLATGNEQFF. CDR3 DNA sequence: TGTGCCAGCAGTTTAGCAACAGGAAATGAGCAGTTCTTC.

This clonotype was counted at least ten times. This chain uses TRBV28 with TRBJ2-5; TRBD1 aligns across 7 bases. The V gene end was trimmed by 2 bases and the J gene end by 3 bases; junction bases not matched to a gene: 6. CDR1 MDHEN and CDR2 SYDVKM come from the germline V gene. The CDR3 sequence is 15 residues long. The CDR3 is CASSLLGTVEETQYF. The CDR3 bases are TGTGCCAGCAGTTTACTGGGGACAGTTGAAGAGACCCAGTACTTC.

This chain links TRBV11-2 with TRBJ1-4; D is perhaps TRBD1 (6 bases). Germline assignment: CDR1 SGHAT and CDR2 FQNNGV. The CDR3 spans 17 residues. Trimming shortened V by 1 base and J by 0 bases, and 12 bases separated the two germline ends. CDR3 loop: CASSLVGGKATNEKLFF. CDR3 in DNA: TGTGCCAGCAGCTTAGTAGGGGGGAAGGCAACTAATGAAAAACTGTTTTTT.

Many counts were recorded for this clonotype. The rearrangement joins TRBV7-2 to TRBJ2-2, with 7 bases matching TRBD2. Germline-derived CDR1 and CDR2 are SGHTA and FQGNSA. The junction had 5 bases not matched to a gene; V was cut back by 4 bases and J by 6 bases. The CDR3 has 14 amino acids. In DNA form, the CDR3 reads TGTGCCAGCAGCTCCTCTGGGGGGGCCGGGGAGCTGTTTTTT. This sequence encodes CASSSSGGAGELFF.

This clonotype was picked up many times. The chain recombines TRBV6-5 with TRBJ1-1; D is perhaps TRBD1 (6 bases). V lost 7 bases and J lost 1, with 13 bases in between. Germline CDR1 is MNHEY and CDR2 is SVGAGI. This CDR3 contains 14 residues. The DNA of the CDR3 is TGTGCCAGCAAGGTCGGGACAACGAACACTGAAGCTTTCTTT. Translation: CASKVGTTNTEAFF.

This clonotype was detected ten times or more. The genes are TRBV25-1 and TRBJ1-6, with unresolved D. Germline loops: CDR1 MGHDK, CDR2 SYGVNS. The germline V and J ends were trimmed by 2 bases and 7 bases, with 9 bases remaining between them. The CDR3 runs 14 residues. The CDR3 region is CASSEVEPNSPLHF. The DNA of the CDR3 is TGTGCCAGCAGTGAAGTCGAACCGAATTCACCCCTCCACTTT.

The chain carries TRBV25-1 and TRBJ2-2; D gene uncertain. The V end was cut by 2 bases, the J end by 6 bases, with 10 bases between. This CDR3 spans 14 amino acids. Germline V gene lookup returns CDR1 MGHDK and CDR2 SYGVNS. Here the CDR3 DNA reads TGTGCCAGCAGTGAAGACCAGCAGGCCGGGGAGCTGTTTTTT. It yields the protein CASSEDQQAGELFF.